The rows below give T cell receptor beta chains drawn from one sample of a study of T cell changes during pregnancy in multiple sclerosis. Clones were sequenced by immunoSEQ multiplex PCR, and TCRdb holds only the in-frame ones, with some missing. The sample has under 65,000 clones; 93% are singletons. The specimen comprised CD8+ T cells from peripheral blood mononuclear cells, sampled in the second trimester of pregnancy. The receptors come from a female donor with multiple sclerosis, enrolled in a pregnancy study. Both conserved end residues are part of each CDR3. The D gene is left open where the match is weak. Clone size appears in some rows only: once, few, many, or a class for an expanded clone.

j_gene,d_gene,v_gene,abundance,CDR3aa,CDR3nt
TRBJ1-5,-,TRBV7-6,-,CASSPGTGGSNQPQHF,TGTGCCAGCAGCCCCGGGACTGGGGGGAGCAATCAGCCCCAGCATTTT
TRBJ2-1,-,TRBV6-5,once,CASSYTRGGLNEQFF,TGTGCCAGCAGTTACACCCGAGGGGGATTGAATGAGCAGTTCTTC
TRBJ2-1,TRBD2,TRBV5-1,once,CASSFTSGGALNEQFF,TGCGCCAGCAGCTTTACGAGCGGGGGCGCTCTCAATGAGCAGTTCTTC
TRBJ2-5,-,TRBV7-9,-,CASSLRQGKGETQYF,TGTGCCAGCAGCCTCCGGCAGGGTAAGGGAGAGACCCAGTACTTC
TRBJ1-1,TRBD1,TRBV15,-,CATSGPHPRGLETEAFF,TGTGCCACCAGCGGGCCACATCCCAGGGGGCTCGAAACTGAAGCTTTCTTT
TRBJ2-2,TRBD1,TRBV2,-,CASSATGGVTGELFF,TGTGCCAGCAGTGCTACAGGGGGCGTGACCGGGGAGCTGTTTTTT
TRBJ2-7,TRBD2,TRBV5-4,-,CASSLEGREGEQYF,TGTGCCAGCAGCTTAGAGGGCAGGGAGGGCGAGCAGTACTTC
TRBJ1-1,-,TRBV7-9,-,CASSSPRGAEAFF,TGTGCCAGCAGCTCCCCGCGGGGGGCTGAAGCTTTCTTT
TRBJ2-3,-,TRBV7-6,-,CASSLAGGATDTQYF,TGTGCCAGCAGCTTAGCGGGGGGGGCCACAGATACGCAGTATTTT
TRBJ2-2,-,TRBV7-9,-,CASSLDSPNTGELFF,TGTGCCAGCAGCTTGGACTCGCCTAACACCGGGGAGCTGTTTTTT
TRBJ1-1,-,TRBV25-1,-,CASGRAPGTEAFF,TGTGCCAGCGGCAGGGCCCCAGGCACTGAAGCTTTCTTT
TRBJ2-1,-,TRBV9,once,CASSVGVGGYNEQFF,TGTGCCAGCAGCGTAGGAGTGGGGGGTTACAATGAGCAGTTCTTC
TRBJ2-5,-,TRBV5-1,-,CASSLGAQETQYF,TGCGCCAGCAGCTTGGGGGCCCAAGAGACCCAGTACTTC
TRBJ2-3,-,TRBV27,-,CASSTRGNTQYF,TGTGCCAGCAGTACCCGCGGGAATACGCAGTATTTT
TRBJ2-1,TRBD2,TRBV9,-,CASSAAGEAGGLEQFF,TGTGCCAGCAGCGCGGCCGGTGAAGCGGGGGGATTAGAGCAGTTCTTC
TRBJ1-1,-,TRBV11-2,-,CASSLGGLNTEAFF,TGTGCCAGCAGCTTGGGCGGGTTGAACACTGAAGCTTTCTTT
TRBJ1-2,TRBD1,TRBV18,-,CASSADRGVGGYTF,TGTGCCAGCTCAGCTGACAGGGGGGTTGGCGGCTACACCTTC
TRBJ2-4,-,TRBV1,-,CTSSQENRPLSF,TGCACCAGCAGCCAAGAAAACCGCCCCCTCAGCTTC
TRBJ2-4,-,TRBV4-2,-,CASSQEGNREQYF,TGTGCCAGCAGCCAAGAGGGGAACCGGGAGCAGTACTTC
TRBJ2-1,TRBD2,TRBV6-5,-,CASSLLAGAYNEQFF,TGTGCCAGCAGTTTACTAGCGGGAGCCTACAATGAGCAGTTCTTC
TRBJ2-7,-,TRBV27,-,CASSLTPQGYEQYF,TGTGCCAGCAGTTTAACCCCTCAGGGCTACGAGCAGTACTTC
TRBJ1-5,-,TRBV4-1,-,CASSQEGGYSNQPQHF,TGCGCCAGCAGCCAAGAAGGGGGTTATAGCAATCAGCCCCAGCATTTT
TRBJ1-4,-,TRBV15,once,CATSRDAAGAREKLFF,TGTGCCACCAGCAGAGATGCTGCGGGGGCAAGAGAAAAACTGTTTTTT
TRBJ2-1,TRBD2,TRBV4-3,-,CASSHGTSGGYNEQFF,TGCGCCAGCAGCCATGGGACTAGCGGGGGCTACAATGAGCAGTTCTTC
TRBJ1-2,TRBD1,TRBV27,-,CASSASGTGGGYTF,TGTGCCAGCAGTGCCTCCGGGACAGGAGGTGGCTACACCTTC
TRBJ2-7,-,TRBV2,-,CASMGGPNYEQYF,TGTGCCAGCATGGGGGGGCCCAACTACGAGCAGTACTTC
TRBJ2-2,TRBD2,TRBV5-1,-,CASSLGLAGTGELFF,TGCGCCAGCAGCCTCGGACTAGCTGGCACCGGGGAGCTGTTTTTT
TRBJ2-7,TRBD1,TRBV5-1,-,CASRNRGQAYEQYF,TGCGCCAGCAGGAACAGGGGGCAGGCTTACGAGCAGTACTTC